The 26 T cell receptor beta chains below come from one sample, sequenced in a study of PD-1 blockade in classical Hodgkin lymphoma (TCRdb year 2020). To prepare the library, the immunoSEQ multiplex PCR assay was applied. TCRdb re-hosts the immuneACCESS table, in-frame sequences only. Its copies lack some clones; in the studies checked, an unresolved V gene accounts for under half of them, and the cause for the rest is not known. For this sample there are 20,000 or so clones; about nine tenths appear just once. About 5% of the sample is taken by the ten largest. The label giving this sample's time point can be read as: cycle 4 day 1 (C4D1), after 5 to 7 weeks of nivolumab. All trial patients had relapsed after autologous stem cell transplantation, with cohorts A, B and C differing in prior brentuximab vedotin exposure. CD8+ T cells were purified from thawed PBMCs by magnetic negative selection with a Miltenyi CD8+ T cell isolation kit.

Sample: CD8+ T cells from blood, taken before the fourth cycle of nivolumab. All receptors come from a human donor with classical Hodgkin lymphoma.

As DNA, the CDR3 is TGTGCCAGCAGTGAAACAGGGGATTACGAGCAGTACTTC. Translated: CASSETGDYEQYF. This sequence joins TRBV25-1 and TRBJ2-7; 7 nucleotides align to TRBD1. The CDR3 is 13 residues long. After removal of 2 bases from V and 4 bases from J, the junction contained 2 bases not matched to a gene. The germline V gene encodes CDR1 MGHDK and CDR2 SYGVNS.

For the CDR3, the DNA is TGCAGCGTTGAATTGGGTCAGACCTCCTACGAGCAGTACTTC. Translated: CSVELGQTSYEQYF. This chain connects TRBV29-1 to TRBJ2-7; D gene uncertain. The V gene lost 2 bases and the J gene lost 0 bases, with 11 bases spanning the gap. The germline V gene encodes CDR1 SQVTM and CDR2 ANQGSEA. The CDR3 spans 14 residues.

CDR3 in amino acids: CASSPGYTEAFF. CDR3 nucleotides: TGTGCCAGCAGCCCTGGGTACACTGAAGCTTTCTTT. The rearrangement links TRBV7-2 to TRBJ1-1; no firm D call. This CDR3 contains 12 residues. V was pared by 5 bases and J by 3 bases, with 7 bases between. CDR1 is SGHTA and CDR2 is FQGNSA in the germline V gene.

The chain joins TRBV19 to TRBJ1-2, with D unclear. This CDR3 has 11 amino acids. Germline CDR1 LNHDA, CDR2 SQIVND (reference sequence). The V gene lost 3 bases and the J gene lost 8 bases, with 7 bases spanning the gap. CDR3 region: CASSIGYGYTF. CDR3 bases: TGTGCCAGTAGTATCGGCTACGGCTACACCTTC.

This chain links TRBV27 with TRBJ2-1, with 13 bases identical to TRBD2. The CDR3 has 15 amino acids. CDR1 is MNHEY and CDR2 is SMNVEV in the germline V gene (reference sequence). After removal of 5 bases from V and 7 bases from J, the junction contained 5 bases not matched to a gene. CDR3 in amino acids: CASSVGLAGINEQFF. The CDR3 bases are TGTGCCAGCAGTGTGGGACTAGCGGGAATAAATGAGCAGTTCTTC.

The DNA of the CDR3 is TGTGCCAGCAGCCCCCCCATGCGGAGGCCCTACTACGAGCAGTACTTC. Translated, it gives CASSPPMRRPYYEQYF. V gene TRBV7-6 combines with J gene TRBJ2-7, with a tentative D call TRBD2 (5 bases). Trimming stripped 5 bases from V and 3 bases from J, with 20 bases between. Germline CDR1 and CDR2: SGHVS and FNYEAQ. The CDR3 totals 16 residues.

This clone is a singleton in its sample. J is TRBJ2-7 and V is TRBV29-1; D unresolved. The CDR3 totals 11 residues. V gave up 3 bases and J gave up 6 bases, with 9 bases separating them. Germline V CDR1 and CDR2: SQVTM, ANQGSEA. CDR3 bases: TGCAGCGTTGACAAAATGGGCGAGCAGTACTTC. This encodes CSVDKMGEQYF.

This chain joins TRBV5-4 and TRBJ2-7, with D possibly TRBD2 on 5 matching bases. Germline V lookup: CDR1 SGHNT, CDR2 YYREEE (reference sequence). Trimming removed 9 bases from V and 2 bases from J, with 15 bases in between. The CDR3 sequence is 13 residues long. Written as DNA, the CDR3 is TGTGCCACTTTTAACCTAGCCCCCTACGAGCAGTACTTC. Translation gives CATFNLAPYEQYF.

The V call is TRBV5-1, the J call TRBJ1-1, with 9 bases identical to TRBD1. The trim removed 5 bases at V and 5 bases at J, leaving 7 bases unmatched. The CDR3 has 14 amino acids. Germline V lookup: CDR1 SGHRS, CDR2 YFSETQ. The CDR3 protein is CASSYRDRVTEAFF. CDR3 nucleotide sequence: TGCGCCAGCAGTTATCGGGACAGGGTTACTGAAGCTTTCTTT.

The chain has TRBV25-1 and TRBJ1-1, with 8 bases fitting TRBD1. CDR3 length: 15 residues. V was clipped by 5 bases and J by 6 bases; unmatched bases: 11. CDR1 MGHDK and CDR2 SYGVNS come from the germline V gene. The CDR3 is CASSNRQGSIAEAFF. CDR3 bases: TGTGCCAGCAGTAACCGACAGGGGTCTATCGCTGAAGCTTTCTTT.

The chain carries TRBV5-4 and TRBJ2-7; D unresolved. Deletions cut 6 bases from V and 0 bases from J, with 10 bases between. Looked up from germline, CDR1 is SGHNT and CDR2 is YYREEE (reference sequence). This CDR3 spans 13 amino acids. This chain's CDR3 is CASTPPLSYEQYF. The DNA of the CDR3 is TGTGCCAGCACCCCCCCGCTCTCCTACGAGCAGTACTTC.

CDR3 in amino acids: CASSLLGQGRYEQYF. CDR3 nucleotide sequence: TGTGCCAGCAGTTTACTCGGACAGGGCAGGTACGAGCAGTACTTC. The rearrangement joins TRBV27 to TRBJ2-7; 8 nucleotides agree with TRBD1. Losses at the gene ends were 2 bases for V and 4 bases for J; bases not matched to a gene: 7. Germline V CDR1 and CDR2: MNHEY, SMNVEV (reference sequence). This CDR3 has 15 amino acids.

The chain recombines TRBV29-1 with TRBJ2-1; 9 bases align to TRBD2. Germline CDR1 and CDR2: SQVTM and ANQGSEA. The J segment lost 10 bases and the V segment lost 8 bases, leaving 12 bases of the junction unmatched. The CDR3 extends over 13 amino acids. For the CDR3, the DNA is TGCAGCACGCGACCACTAGCGGGTCGGGAGCAGTTCTTC. Translated: CSTRPLAGREQFF.

CDR3 region: CASSSHNGQGYTDTQYF. In DNA form, the CDR3 reads TGTGCCAGCAGTTCCCATAACGGACAGGGATACACAGATACGCAGTATTTT. This chain connects TRBV28 to TRBJ2-3; 8 bases are shared with TRBD1. Per the germline V gene, CDR1 is MDHEN and CDR2 is SYDVKM. V shed 4 bases and J 2 bases; nucleotides not matched to a gene: 11. CDR3 size: 17 residues.

The V call is TRBV7-3, the J call TRBJ2-1; 12 nucleotides line up with TRBD1. The V and J ends lost 6 bases and 7 bases, in that order; junction bases with no gene match: 10. This CDR3 is 16 amino acids long. The V gene's germline CDR1 is SGHTA and CDR2 FQGTGA. The CDR3 loop reads CASSSLGTGGGNEQFF. The CDR3 DNA follows: TGTGCCAGCAGTTCTCTCGGGACAGGGGGCGGGAATGAGCAGTTCTTC.

The genes are TRBV11-2 and TRBJ1-4; D is possibly TRBD1 (5 bases). This CDR3 spans 15 amino acids. Germline V gene lookup returns CDR1 SGHAT and CDR2 FQNNGV. V dropped 5 bases and J dropped 6 bases, with 16 bases sitting between them. CDR3 sequence: CASSTQPGGDEKLFF. The CDR3 DNA follows: TGTGCCAGCAGCACCCAGCCGGGGGGGGATGAAAAACTGTTTTTT.

This sequence joins TRBV7-9 and TRBJ2-7, with TRBD1 identical over 8 bases. V shed 4 bases and J 3 bases; nucleotides not matched to a gene: 5. There are 14 residues in the CDR3. Germline CDR1 is SEHNR and CDR2 is FQNEAQ (reference sequence). CDR3 loop: CASSSRTGYYEQYF. CDR3 nucleotide sequence: TGTGCCAGCAGCTCTCGGACAGGGTACTACGAGCAGTACTTC.

This clone was detected once. V is TRBV5-1 and J is TRBJ1-3; D gene uncertain. Germline CDR1 and CDR2: SGHRS and YFSETQ. The CDR3 covers 17 residues. The V end was cut by 0 bases, the J end by 0 bases, with 13 bases between. The CDR3 coding sequence is TGCGCCAGCAGCTTGGATGGGCCGTCGAGCTCTGGAAACACCATATATTTT. As protein: CASSLDGPSSSGNTIYF.

CDR3 residues: CASRADGYTF. The CDR3 DNA reads TGTGCCAGCAGAGCTGACGGCTACACCTTC. The J gene is TRBJ1-2, the V gene TRBV2; D not certain. Germline CDR1 SNHLY, CDR2 FYNNEI. V lost 6 bases and J lost 8, with 7 bases in between. The CDR3 has 10 amino acids.

The CDR3 nucleotides read TGTGCCAGCAGTTTAAGGGAGACCCAGTACTTC. Protein sequence: CASSLRETQYF. This chain joins TRBV27 and TRBJ2-5, with no clear D. Looked up from germline, CDR1 is MNHEY and CDR2 is SMNVEV (reference sequence). V was clipped by 2 bases and J by 5 bases, with 3 bases between them. The CDR3 has 11 amino acids.

For this clone: Other nucleotide sequences from this sample produce the same CDR3. The chain recombines TRBV6-5 with TRBJ1-1; no reliable D call. CDR1 and CDR2 (germline): MNHEY, SVGAGI. The V end was cut by 2 bases, the J end by 7 bases, with 14 bases between. The CDR3 runs to 14 residues. The CDR3 DNA is TGTGCCAGCAGTTACAAGGATTTTCGAGATGAAGCTTTCTTT. Its protein is CASSYKDFRDEAFF.

The chain has TRBV10-3 and TRBJ1-1, with D possibly being TRBD1 (6 bases). V was cut by 10 bases and J by 1 base, with 13 bases left in between. From germline, CDR1 is ENHRY and CDR2 SYGVKD. This CDR3 region has 13 residues. CDR3 loop: CATRQTGNTEAFF. For the CDR3, the DNA is TGTGCCACCCGACAGACAGGGAACACTGAAGCTTTCTTT.

This clone has just a few counts. The V call is TRBV9, the J call TRBJ2-1, with 7 positions matching TRBD1. The CDR3 totals 14 residues. Looked up from germline, CDR1 is SGDLS and CDR2 is YYNGEE. V lost 0 bases to trimming and J lost 9 bases; unmatched junction nucleotides: 6. CDR3 region: CASSVVEGAVEQFF. The CDR3 DNA follows: TGTGCCAGCAGCGTAGTTGAGGGGGCGGTTGAGCAGTTCTTC.

This chain links TRBV19 with TRBJ2-7; D is perhaps TRBD1 (5 bases). V lost 0 bases and J 2 bases, leaving 17 bases between the germline ends. Germline V CDR1 and CDR2: LNHDA, SQIVND (reference sequence). This CDR3 is 17 amino acids long. The CDR3 bases are TGTGCCAGTAGTATAGATTCCCCCCTCGACAGAGCCTACGAGCAGTACTTC. Translating it yields CASSIDSPLDRAYEQYF.

The chain combines TRBV5-1 with TRBJ2-7; possibly TRBD1 or TRBD2 for D (5 bases each). With 5 bases removed from V and 1 base from J, the gap between germline ends came to 13 bases. From germline, CDR1 is SGHRS and CDR2 YFSETQ. This CDR3 spans 14 amino acids. The CDR3, as DNA: TGCGCCAGCAGTTGGGGACGGATATCCTACGAGCAGTACTTC. Its protein is CASSWGRISYEQYF.

The genes are TRBV7-3 and TRBJ2-1, with D uncertain. CDR1 SGHTA and CDR2 FQGTGA come from the germline V gene. There are 14 residues in the CDR3. Between the trimmed V and J ends, which lost 1 base and 6 bases, there was a span of 10 bases. CDR3 region: CASSLIPLGNEQFF. The CDR3 region has the DNA TGTGCCAGCAGCTTAATTCCGCTAGGCAATGAGCAGTTCTTC.